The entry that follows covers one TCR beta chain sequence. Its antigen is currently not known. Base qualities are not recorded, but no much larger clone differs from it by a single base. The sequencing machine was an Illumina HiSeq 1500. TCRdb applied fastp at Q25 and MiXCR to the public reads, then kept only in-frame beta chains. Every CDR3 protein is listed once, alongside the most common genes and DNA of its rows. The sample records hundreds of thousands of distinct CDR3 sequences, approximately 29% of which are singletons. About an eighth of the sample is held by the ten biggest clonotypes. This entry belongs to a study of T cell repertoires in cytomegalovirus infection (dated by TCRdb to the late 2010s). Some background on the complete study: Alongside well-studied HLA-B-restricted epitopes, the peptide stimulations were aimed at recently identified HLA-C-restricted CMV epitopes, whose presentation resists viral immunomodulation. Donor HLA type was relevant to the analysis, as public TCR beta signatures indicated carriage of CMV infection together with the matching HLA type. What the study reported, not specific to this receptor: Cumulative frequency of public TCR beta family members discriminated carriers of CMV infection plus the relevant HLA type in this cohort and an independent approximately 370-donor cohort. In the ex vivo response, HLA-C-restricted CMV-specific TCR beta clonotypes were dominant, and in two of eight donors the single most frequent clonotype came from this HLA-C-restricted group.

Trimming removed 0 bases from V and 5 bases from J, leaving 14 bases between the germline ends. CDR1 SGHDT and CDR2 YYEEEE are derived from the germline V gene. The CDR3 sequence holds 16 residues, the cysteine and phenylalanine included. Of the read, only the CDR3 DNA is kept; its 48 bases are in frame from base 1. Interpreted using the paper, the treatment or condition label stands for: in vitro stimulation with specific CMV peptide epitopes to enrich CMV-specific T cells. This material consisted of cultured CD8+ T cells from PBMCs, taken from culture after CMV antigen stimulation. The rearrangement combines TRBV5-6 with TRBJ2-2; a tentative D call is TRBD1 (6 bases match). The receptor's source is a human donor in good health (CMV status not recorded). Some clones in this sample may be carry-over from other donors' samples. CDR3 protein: CASSLGQVGATGELFF. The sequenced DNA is TGTGCCAGCAGCTTGGGACAGGTCGGAGCAACCGGGGAGCTGTTTTTT.